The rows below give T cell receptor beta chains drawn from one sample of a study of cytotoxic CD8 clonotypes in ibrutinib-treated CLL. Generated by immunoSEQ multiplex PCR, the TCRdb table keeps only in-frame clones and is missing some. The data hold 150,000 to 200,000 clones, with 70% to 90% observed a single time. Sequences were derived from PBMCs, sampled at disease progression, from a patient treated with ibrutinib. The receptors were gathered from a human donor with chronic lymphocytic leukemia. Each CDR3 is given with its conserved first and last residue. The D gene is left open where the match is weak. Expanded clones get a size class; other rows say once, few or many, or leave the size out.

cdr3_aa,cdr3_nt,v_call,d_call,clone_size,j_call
CASSPSKTGGIGYTF,TGTGCCAGCAGCCCGTCCAAGACAGGGGGCATTGGCTACACCTTC,TRBV5-5,TRBD1,NA,TRBJ1-2
CASGGLGLTYEQYF,TGTGCCAGCGGAGGACTAGGGTTAACCTACGAGCAGTACTTC,TRBV27,TRBD2,once,TRBJ2-7
CASSSDRGTNEQFF,TGTGCCAGCAGCTCCGACAGGGGAACGAATGAGCAGTTCTTC,TRBV28,TRBD1,NA,TRBJ2-1
CASSQSPPLLAGAVTQYF,TGCGCCAGCAGCCAAAGTCCTCCCTTACTAGCGGGAGCAGTGACCCAGTACTTC,TRBV4-1,TRBD2,NA,TRBJ2-5
CASSFERPYNEQFF,TGTGCCAGCAGCTTTGAACGTCCCTACAATGAGCAGTTCTTC,TRBV11-2,NA,NA,TRBJ2-1
CASSVGRSGRAKETQYF,TGCGCCAGCAGCGTGGGAAGAAGCGGGAGAGCGAAGGAGACCCAGTACTTC,TRBV5-1,TRBD2,NA,TRBJ2-5
CASSQDIATAKFYEQYF,TGCGCCAGCAGCCAAGATATCGCAACAGCAAAGTTCTACGAGCAGTACTTC,TRBV4-3,NA,NA,TRBJ2-7
CASSGASLGETQYF,TGCGCCAGCAGCGGTGCTAGCCTAGGGGAGACCCAGTACTTC,TRBV10-2,NA,NA,TRBJ2-5
CASSRGTESPTNSPLHF,TGTGCCAGCAGCCGCGGCACGGAGAGCCCTACAAATTCACCCCTCCACTTT,TRBV5-4,NA,NA,TRBJ1-6
CASSVTFSNTEAFF,TGTGCCAGTAGTGTAACTTTCTCCAACACTGAAGCTTTCTTT,TRBV19,NA,NA,TRBJ1-1
CASSLRGRNEIAEAFF,TGTGCCAGCAGCTTAAGGGGCCGGAACGAAATCGCTGAAGCTTTCTTT,TRBV7-2,NA,NA,TRBJ1-1
CASSTPLPGQIRGNQPQHF,TGTGCCAGTAGTACCCCCCTACCGGGACAGATACGGGGCAATCAGCCCCAGCATTTT,TRBV19,TRBD1,NA,TRBJ1-5
CASSLGLAGGYEQYF,TGTGCCAGTAGTCTCGGACTAGCGGGAGGCTACGAGCAGTACTTC,TRBV19,TRBD2,NA,TRBJ2-7
CASSEALLYGLAEYNEQFF,TGTGCCAGCAGTGAAGCCCTGCTATATGGACTAGCGGAATACAATGAGCAGTTCTTC,TRBV6-1,TRBD2,NA,TRBJ2-1
CASSLAGDGLYYGYTF,TGTGCCAGCAGCTTAGCGGGGGATGGCCTTTACTATGGCTACACCTTC,TRBV7-9,NA,once,TRBJ1-2
CASSLGVLPYEQYF,TGTGCCAGCAGCTTAGGGGTTCTTCCCTACGAGCAGTACTTC,TRBV7-9,NA,NA,TRBJ2-7
CASSPGQGRTGELFF,TGTGCCAGCAGTCCGGGACAGGGACGCACCGGGGAGCTGTTTTTT,TRBV2,TRBD1,NA,TRBJ2-2
CASSMQGLAPSYEQYF,TGTGCCAGTAGTATGCAAGGACTAGCGCCCTCCTACGAGCAGTACTTC,TRBV19,TRBD2,NA,TRBJ2-7
CASSYRGDAGELFF,TGTGCCAGCAGCTACAGGGGGGACGCCGGGGAGCTGTTTTTT,TRBV6-1,TRBD1,NA,TRBJ2-2
CASSERDRGRLCNQPQHF,TGTGCCAGCAGCGAGCGGGACAGGGGGCGCTTATGCAATCAGCCCCAGCATTTT,TRBV9,TRBD1,NA,TRBJ1-5
CASSLVSRVTEAFF,TGTGCCAGCAGCTTGGTGTCCCGGGTTACTGAAGCTTTCTTT,TRBV11-3,NA,NA,TRBJ1-1
CASSDLRISYNEQFF,TGTGCCAGCAGCGACCTGAGGATCTCCTACAATGAGCAGTTCTTC,TRBV5-4,NA,NA,TRBJ2-1
CASSRQGSTDTQYF,TGTGCCAGCAGTCGACAGGGTTCCACAGATACGCAGTATTTT,TRBV27,TRBD1,NA,TRBJ2-3
CSASAALGDTF,TGCAGTGCTAGTGCCGCGCTCGGGGACACCTTC,TRBV20-1,NA,NA,TRBJ1-2
CASSQTPRTAVYGYTF,TGCGCCAGCAGCCAGACGCCTAGGACAGCCGTCTATGGCTACACCTTC,TRBV4-3,NA,NA,TRBJ1-2
CASSGYPPSNYGYTF,TGTGCCAGCAGTGGTTACCCGCCTTCTAACTATGGCTACACCTTC,TRBV6-6,NA,NA,TRBJ1-2
CATMRVGLAGRYEQFF,TGTGCCACTATGAGGGTCGGCCTAGCGGGAAGGTATGAGCAGTTCTTC,TRBV28,TRBD2,NA,TRBJ2-1
CASSTLGLETQYF,TGTGCCAGCAGCACCTTGGGCCTAGAGACCCAGTACTTC,TRBV5-6,NA,NA,TRBJ2-5
CASSLGASEQYF,TGTGCCAGCAGCCTAGGGGCGAGCGAGCAGTACTTC,TRBV21-1,NA,NA,TRBJ2-7
CASSLEGFPTDTQYF,TGTGCCAGCAGCTTAGAAGGTTTCCCCACAGATACGCAGTATTTT,TRBV11-3,NA,NA,TRBJ2-3
CASSLRIRGAYDEQYF,TGTGCCAGCAGCTTAAGAATCAGGGGGGCTTACGACGAGCAGTACTTC,TRBV7-2,NA,NA,TRBJ2-7
CASSTPAGGEKGPTQRPKDTQYF,TGTGCCAGCAGTACGCCAGCGGGAGGGGAAAAGGGACCTACTCAGAGACCGAAAGATACGCAGTATTTT,TRBV28,TRBD2,NA,TRBJ2-3
CAISDHDLDVDYGYTF,TGTGCCATCAGTGATCACGATCTGGACGTCGACTATGGCTACACCTTC,TRBV10-3,NA,NA,TRBJ1-2
CASSIGRLQPQHF,TGTGCCAGTAGTATAGGCCGTTTACAGCCCCAGCATTTT,TRBV19,NA,NA,TRBJ1-5
CATRSLGQVSYEQYF,TGTGCCACCCGATCTCTGGGACAGGTCTCCTACGAGCAGTACTTC,TRBV19,TRBD1,NA,TRBJ2-7
CASSKAGGIETQYF,TGTGCCAGTAGTAAGGCAGGGGGTATCGAGACCCAGTACTTC,TRBV19,TRBD1,NA,TRBJ2-5
CASSPGDGLAGRVNEQFF,TGTGCTAGCAGCCCGGGGGACGGACTAGCGGGGAGGGTCAATGAGCAGTTCTTC,TRBV7-7,TRBD2,once,TRBJ2-1
CASSESAGANVLTF,TGTGCCAGCAGTGAATCGGCTGGGGCCAACGTCCTGACTTTC,TRBV6-1,NA,few,TRBJ2-6
CASSAPETGGLSKNIQYF,TGTGCCAGCAGCGCTCCGGAGACAGGGGGCTTGTCCAAAAACATTCAGTACTTC,TRBV9,TRBD1,NA,TRBJ2-4
CATKKFFGGLAGSTGELFF,TGTGCCACCAAAAAGTTTTTCGGGGGACTAGCGGGAAGCACCGGGGAGCTGTTTTTT,TRBV11-2,TRBD2,NA,TRBJ2-2
CASGDAGKQYF,TGTGCCTCAGGGGACGCAGGGAAGCAGTACTTC,TRBV10-3,NA,NA,TRBJ2-7
CAWSQQGGSPLHF,TGTGCCTGGAGTCAGCAGGGAGGTTCACCCCTCCACTTT,TRBV30,NA,once,TRBJ1-6
CSVDRDSYNEQFF,TGCAGCGTTGACAGGGACTCCTACAATGAGCAGTTCTTC,TRBV29-1,NA,NA,TRBJ2-1
CATGLGNEQFF,TGTGCCACAGGACTAGGCAATGAGCAGTTCTTC,TRBV10-3,TRBD2,NA,TRBJ2-1
CATSRDRIGSYEQYF,TGTGCCACCAGCAGAGATAGGATTGGATCCTACGAGCAGTACTTC,TRBV15,NA,NA,TRBJ2-7
CASSLVASLYYEQYF,TGTGCCAGCAGCTTAGTTGCTAGCCTTTACTACGAGCAGTACTTC,TRBV7-2,NA,NA,TRBJ2-7
CASTSGGGRSGNTIYF,TGTGCCAGTACCTCCGGCGGAGGAAGGTCTGGAAACACCATATATTTT,TRBV19,NA,NA,TRBJ1-3
CASSYERRGEQYF,TGTGCCAGCAGTTACGAGAGACGAGGAGAGCAGTACTTC,TRBV6-6,NA,NA,TRBJ2-7
CSVVRQLHEQFF,TGCAGCGTTGTTCGCCAGCTCCATGAGCAGTTCTTC,TRBV29-1,NA,NA,TRBJ2-1
CASSQVASERSYEQYF,TGTGCCAGCAGCCAAGTGGCAAGCGAACGTTCCTACGAGCAGTACTTC,TRBV4-2,NA,NA,TRBJ2-7
CASSLGGGRAGETQYF,TGTGCCAGCAGCTTAGGGGGAGGGCGTGCCGGGGAGACCCAGTACTTC,TRBV11-3,TRBD2,once,TRBJ2-5
CASNTLEQYF,TGCGCCAGCAATACATTGGAGCAGTACTTC,TRBV5-1,NA,once,TRBJ2-7
CAISESGTESQPQHF,TGTGCCATCAGTGAGTCCGGAACAGAGAGTCAGCCCCAGCATTTT,TRBV10-3,NA,once,TRBJ1-5
CASGDRSWDAFF,TGTGCTAGTGGCGACCGAAGCTGGGATGCTTTCTTT,TRBV12-5,NA,NA,TRBJ1-1